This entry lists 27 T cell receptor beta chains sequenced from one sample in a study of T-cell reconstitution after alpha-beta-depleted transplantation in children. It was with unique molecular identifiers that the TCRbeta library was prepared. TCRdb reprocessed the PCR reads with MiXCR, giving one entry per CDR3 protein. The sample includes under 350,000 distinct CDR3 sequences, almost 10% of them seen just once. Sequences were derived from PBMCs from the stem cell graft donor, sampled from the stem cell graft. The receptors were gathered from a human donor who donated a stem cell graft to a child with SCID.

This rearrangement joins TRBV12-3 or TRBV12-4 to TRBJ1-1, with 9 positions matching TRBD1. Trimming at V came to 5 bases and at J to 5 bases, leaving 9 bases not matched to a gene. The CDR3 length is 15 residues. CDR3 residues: CASSSPGQGQTEAFF. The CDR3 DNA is TGTGCCAGCAGTAGTCCAGGACAGGGGCAGACTGAAGCTTTCTTT.

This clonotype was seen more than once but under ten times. CDR3 nucleotides: TGTGCCAGCAGCACCCAGCTGAGTGCCCAAGAGACCCAGTACTTC. This gives the protein CASSTQLSAQETQYF. The V gene is TRBV3-1, the J gene TRBJ2-5; no definite D call. CDR1 and CDR2 (germline): LGHDT, YNNKEL (reference sequence). The length of the CDR3 is 15 residues. Trimming removed 5 bases at V and 1 base at J, with 14 bases between.

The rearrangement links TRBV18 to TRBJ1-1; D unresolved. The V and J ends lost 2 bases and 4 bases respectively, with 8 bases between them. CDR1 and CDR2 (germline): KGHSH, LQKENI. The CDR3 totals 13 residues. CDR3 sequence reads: CASSPTGFTEAFF. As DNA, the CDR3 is TGTGCCAGCTCACCAACGGGGTTCACTGAAGCTTTCTTT.

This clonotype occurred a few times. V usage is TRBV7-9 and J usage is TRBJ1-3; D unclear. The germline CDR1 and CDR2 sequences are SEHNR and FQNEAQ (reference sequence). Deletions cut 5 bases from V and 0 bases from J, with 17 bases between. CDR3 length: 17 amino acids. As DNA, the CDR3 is TGTGCCAGCAGCCCCCCCGTAGGACGCCGCTCTGGAAACACCATATATTTT. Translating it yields CASSPPVGRRSGNTIYF. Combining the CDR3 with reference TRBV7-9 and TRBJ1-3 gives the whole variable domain DTGVSQNPRHKITKRGQNVTFRCDPISEHNRLYWYRQTLGQGPEFLTYFQNEAQLEKSRLLSDRFSAERPKGSFSTLEIQRTEQGDSAMYLCASSPPVGRRSGNTIYFGEGSWLTVV.

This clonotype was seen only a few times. Written as DNA, the CDR3 is TGTGCCAGCAGCGTAGGCGGGACAGGAAGCACAGATACGCAGTATTTT. Translation: CASSVGGTGSTDTQYF. The V and J genes are TRBV9 and TRBJ2-3; 8 nucleotides match TRBD1. The length of the CDR3 is 16 residues. V shed 0 bases, J shed 0 bases, and the junction held 3 bases outside the gene matches. Germline V gene sequence: CDR1 SGDLS, CDR2 YYNGEE.

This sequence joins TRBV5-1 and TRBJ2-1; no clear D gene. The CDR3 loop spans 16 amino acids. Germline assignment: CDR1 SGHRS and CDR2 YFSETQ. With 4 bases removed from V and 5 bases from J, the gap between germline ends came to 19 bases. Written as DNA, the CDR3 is TGCGCCAGCAGCCCAGACTCCCCGTGGTCCAACAATGAGCAGTTCTTC. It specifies CASSPDSPWSNNEQFF.

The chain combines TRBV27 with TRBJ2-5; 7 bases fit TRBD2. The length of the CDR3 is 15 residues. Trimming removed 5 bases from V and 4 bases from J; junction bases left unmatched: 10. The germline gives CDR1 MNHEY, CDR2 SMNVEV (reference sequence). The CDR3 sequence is CASSPRGGIRETQYF. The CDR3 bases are TGTGCCAGCAGTCCCCGCGGGGGTATACGAGAGACCCAGTACTTC.

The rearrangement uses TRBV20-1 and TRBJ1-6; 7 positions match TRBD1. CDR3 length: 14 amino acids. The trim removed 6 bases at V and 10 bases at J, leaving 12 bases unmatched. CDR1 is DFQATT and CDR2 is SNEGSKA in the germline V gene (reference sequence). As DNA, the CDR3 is TGCAGTGCGCTTGGGACAGTCAGGGAGTCACCCCTCCACTTT. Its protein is CSALGTVRESPLHF.

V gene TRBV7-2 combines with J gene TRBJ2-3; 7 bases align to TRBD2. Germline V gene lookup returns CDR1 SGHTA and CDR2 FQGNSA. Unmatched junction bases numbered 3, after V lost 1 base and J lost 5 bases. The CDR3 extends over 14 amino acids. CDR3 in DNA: TGTGCCAGCAGCTTAGTTTGGGGGGGAGATACGCAGTATTTT. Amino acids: CASSLVWGGDTQYF. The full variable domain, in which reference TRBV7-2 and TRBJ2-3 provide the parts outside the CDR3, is GAGVSQSPSNKVTEKGKDVELRCDPISGHTALYWYRQSLGQGLEFLIYFQGNSAPDKSGLPSDRFSAERTGGSVSTLTIQRTQQEDSAVYLCASSLVWGGDTQYFGPGTRLTVL.

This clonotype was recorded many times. CDR3 sequence: CASSSSSVGTDTQYF. The CDR3 DNA reads TGTGCCAGCTCGTCCTCTAGCGTCGGCACAGATACGCAGTATTTT. This chain connects TRBV18 to TRBJ2-3, with D perhaps matching TRBD2 (6 bases). CDR3 length: 15 residues. The V gene's germline CDR1 is KGHSH and CDR2 LQKENI. Trimming removed 6 bases at V and 1 base at J, with 14 bases between.

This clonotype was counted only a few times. The CDR3 here is CSARTGLGHSPLHF. The CDR3, as DNA: TGCAGTGCTAGAACGGGACTAGGGCATTCACCCCTCCACTTT. The chain recombines TRBV20-1 with TRBJ1-6; TRBD1 might be the D (5 bases). The CDR3 covers 14 residues. V was pared by 2 bases and J by 8 bases, with 13 bases between. Germline CDR1 DFQATT, CDR2 SNEGSKA (reference sequence).

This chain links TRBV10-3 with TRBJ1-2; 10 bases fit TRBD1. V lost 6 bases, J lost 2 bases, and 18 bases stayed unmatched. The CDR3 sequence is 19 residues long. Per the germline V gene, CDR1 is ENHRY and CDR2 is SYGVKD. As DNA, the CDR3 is TGTGCCATCAGGATCCCGGGACAGGGGCCGAGCGGCTTAAACTATGGCTACACCTTC. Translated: CAIRIPGQGPSGLNYGYTF.

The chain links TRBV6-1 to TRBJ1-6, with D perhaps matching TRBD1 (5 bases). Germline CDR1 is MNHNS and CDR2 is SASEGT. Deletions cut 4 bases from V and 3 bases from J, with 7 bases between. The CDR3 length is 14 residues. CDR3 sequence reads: CASSARDYNSPLHF. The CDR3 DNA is TGTGCCAGCAGTGCCAGGGACTATAATTCACCCCTCCACTTT.

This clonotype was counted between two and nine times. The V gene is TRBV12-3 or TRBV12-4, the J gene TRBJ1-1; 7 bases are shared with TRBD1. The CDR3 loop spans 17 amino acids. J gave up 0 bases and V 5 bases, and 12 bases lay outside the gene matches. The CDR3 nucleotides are TGTGCCAGCAGTGCCAGGAGAGGGGGCGTGATGAACACTGAAGCTTTCTTT. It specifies CASSARRGGVMNTEAFF.

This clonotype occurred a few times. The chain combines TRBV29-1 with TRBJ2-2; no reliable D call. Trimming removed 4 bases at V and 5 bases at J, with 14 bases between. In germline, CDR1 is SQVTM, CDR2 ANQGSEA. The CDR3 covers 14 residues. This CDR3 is CSVVAPLGTGELFF. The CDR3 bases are TGCAGCGTTGTGGCTCCCTTGGGGACCGGGGAGCTGTTTTTT.

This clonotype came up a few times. The CDR3 DNA reads TGTGCCAGCAGCTTGGCCGAGACTTACGAGCAGTACTTC. Protein product: CASSLAETYEQYF. The V call is TRBV5-6, the J call TRBJ2-7; D remains unclear. CDR1 is SGHDT and CDR2 is YYEEEE in the germline V gene. The CDR3 sequence is 13 residues long. The germline V and J ends were trimmed by 0 bases and 4 bases, with 8 bases remaining between them.

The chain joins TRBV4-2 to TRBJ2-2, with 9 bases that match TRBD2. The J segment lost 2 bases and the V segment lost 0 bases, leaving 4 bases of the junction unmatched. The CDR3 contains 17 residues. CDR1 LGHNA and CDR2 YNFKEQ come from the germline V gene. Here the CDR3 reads CASSQEQLAGNTGELFF. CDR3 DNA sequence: TGTGCCAGCAGCCAAGAACAACTAGCGGGCAACACCGGGGAGCTGTTTTTT.

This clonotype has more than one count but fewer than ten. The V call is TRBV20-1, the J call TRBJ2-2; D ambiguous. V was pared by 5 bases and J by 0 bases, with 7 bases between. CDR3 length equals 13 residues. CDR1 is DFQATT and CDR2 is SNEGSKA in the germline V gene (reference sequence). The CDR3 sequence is CSAPATNTGELFF. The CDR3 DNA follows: TGCAGTGCTCCCGCAACGAACACCGGGGAGCTGTTTTTT.

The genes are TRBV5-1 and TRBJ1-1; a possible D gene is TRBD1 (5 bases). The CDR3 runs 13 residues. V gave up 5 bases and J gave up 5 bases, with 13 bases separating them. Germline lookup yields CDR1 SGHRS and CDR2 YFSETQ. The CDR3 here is CASRAAEGTEAFF. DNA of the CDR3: TGCGCCAGCAGAGCGGCGGAGGGGACTGAAGCTTTCTTT.

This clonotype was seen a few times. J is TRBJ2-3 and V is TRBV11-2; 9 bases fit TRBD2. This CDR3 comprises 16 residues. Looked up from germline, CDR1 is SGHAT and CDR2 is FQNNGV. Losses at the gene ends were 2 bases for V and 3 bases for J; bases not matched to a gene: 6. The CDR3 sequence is CASSLRAGGPTDTQYF. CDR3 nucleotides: TGTGCCAGCAGCTTACGGGCGGGGGGGCCAACAGATACGCAGTATTTT. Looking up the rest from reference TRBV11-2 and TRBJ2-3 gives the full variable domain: EAGVAQSPRYKIIEKRQSVAFWCNPISGHATLYWYQQILGQGPKLLIQFQNNGVVDDSQLPKDRFSAERLKGVDSTLKIQPAKLEDSAVYLCASSLRAGGPTDTQYFGPGTRLTVL.

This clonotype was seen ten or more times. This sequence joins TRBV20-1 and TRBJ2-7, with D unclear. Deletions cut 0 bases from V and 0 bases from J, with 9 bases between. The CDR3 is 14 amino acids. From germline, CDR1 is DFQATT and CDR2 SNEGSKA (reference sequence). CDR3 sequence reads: CSARDTVLSYEQYF. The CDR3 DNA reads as TGCAGTGCTAGAGATACGGTCCTCTCCTACGAGCAGTACTTC.

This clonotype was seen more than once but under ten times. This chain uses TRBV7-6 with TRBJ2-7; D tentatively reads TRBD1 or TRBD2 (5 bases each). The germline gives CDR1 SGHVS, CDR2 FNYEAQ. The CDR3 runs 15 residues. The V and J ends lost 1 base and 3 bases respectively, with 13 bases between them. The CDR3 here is CASSLDIRGDYEQYF. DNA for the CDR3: TGTGCCAGCAGCTTAGATATCAGAGGGGACTACGAGCAGTACTTC. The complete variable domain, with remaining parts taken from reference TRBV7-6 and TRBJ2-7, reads GAGVSQSPRYKVTKRGQDVALRCDPISGHVSLYWYRQALGQGPEFLTYFNYEAQQDKSGLPNDRFSAERPEGSISTLTIQRTEQRDSAMYRCASSLDIRGDYEQYFGPGTRLTVT.

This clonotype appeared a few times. Here the CDR3 DNA reads TGCGCCAGCAGAACAGGGGGTGGGAGTGAAGCTTTCTTT. The encoded protein is CASRTGGGSEAFF. The chain carries TRBV5-1 and TRBJ1-1, with 8 bases fitting TRBD1. Germline V gene lookup returns CDR1 SGHRS and CDR2 YFSETQ. The CDR3 extends over 13 amino acids. V gave up 5 bases and J gave up 7 bases; unmatched junction bases: 7. Together with reference TRBV5-1 and TRBJ1-1, the CDR3 gives the full variable domain: KAGVTQTPRYLIKTRGQQVTLSCSPISGHRSVSWYQQTPGQGLQFLFEYFSETQRNKGNFPGRFSGRQFSNSRSEMNVSTLELGDSALYLCASRTGGGSEAFFGQGTRLTVV.

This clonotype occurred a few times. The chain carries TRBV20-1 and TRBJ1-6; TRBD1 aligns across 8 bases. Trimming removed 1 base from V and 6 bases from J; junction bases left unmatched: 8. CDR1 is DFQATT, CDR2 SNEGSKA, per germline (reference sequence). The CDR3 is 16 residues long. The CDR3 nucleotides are TGCAGTGCTAGAGGGGCCAATGGACAGGGTAATTCACCCCTCCACTTT. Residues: CSARGANGQGNSPLHF.

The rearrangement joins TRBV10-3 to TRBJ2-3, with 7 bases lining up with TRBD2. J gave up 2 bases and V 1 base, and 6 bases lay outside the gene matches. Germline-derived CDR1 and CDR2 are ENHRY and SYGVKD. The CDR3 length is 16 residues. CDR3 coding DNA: TGTGCCATCAGTGAGTGGTCGGGGGGATACACAGATACGCAGTATTTT. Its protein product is CAISEWSGGYTDTQYF.

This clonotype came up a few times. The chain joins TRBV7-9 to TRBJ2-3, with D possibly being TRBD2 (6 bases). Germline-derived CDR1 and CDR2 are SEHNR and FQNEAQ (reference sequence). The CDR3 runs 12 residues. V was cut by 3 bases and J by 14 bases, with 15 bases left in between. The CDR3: CASSLGGANPYF. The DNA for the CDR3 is TGTGCCAGCAGCTTGGGCGGGGCGAACCCGTATTTT.

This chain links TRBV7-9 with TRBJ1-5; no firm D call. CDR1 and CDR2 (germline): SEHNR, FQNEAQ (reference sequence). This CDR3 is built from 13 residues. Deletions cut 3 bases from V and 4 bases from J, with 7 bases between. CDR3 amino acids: CASSLATNQPQHF. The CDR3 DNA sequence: TGTGCCAGCAGCTTGGCCACTAATCAGCCCCAGCATTTT. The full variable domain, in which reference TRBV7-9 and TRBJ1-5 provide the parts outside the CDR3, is DTGVSQNPRHKITKRGQNVTFRCDPISEHNRLYWYRQTLGQGPEFLTYFQNEAQLEKSRLLSDRFSAERPKGSFSTLEIQRTEQGDSAMYLCASSLATNQPQHFGDGTRLSIL.